A single sample gave rise to the 6 T cell receptor beta chains below, sequenced in a study of cytotoxic CD8 clonotypes in ibrutinib-treated CLL. The protocol was immunoSEQ multiplex PCR, while the TCRdb copy is restricted to in-frame clones and leaves out a portion. The profile shows some 76,000 clones, roughly 80% of them singletons. The material was PBMCs, obtained after 24 months of ibrutinib treatment. All receptors derive from a human donor with chronic lymphocytic leukemia.

The V gene is TRBV7-8, the J gene TRBJ1-2, with a possible D match to TRBD1 (6 bases). The V gene lost 2 bases and the J gene lost 4 bases, with 26 bases spanning the gap. The CDR3 sequence is 19 residues long. Looked up from germline, CDR1 is SGHVS and CDR2 is FQNEAQ. The CDR3 region has the DNA TGTGCCAGCAGCTTACAGCGGTGGGGCCGAGGGACAAATTTCTATGGCTACACCTTC. The encoded protein is CASSLQRWGRGTNFYGYTF.

V is TRBV18 and J is TRBJ2-1, with 14 nucleotides matching TRBD2. This CDR3 has 15 residues. Germline V gene sequence: CDR1 KGHSH, CDR2 LQKENI. V shed 6 bases, J shed 8 bases, and the junction held 6 bases outside the gene matches. The CDR3 is CASSLGLAGGYEQFF. DNA of the CDR3: TGTGCCAGCTCTCTAGGACTAGCGGGAGGATATGAGCAGTTCTTC.

For this clone: Other DNA sequences of this sample code for an identical CDR3. This rearrangement joins TRBV5-1 to TRBJ1-5, with TRBD1 as a possible D gene (5 bases). The CDR3 extends over 14 amino acids. From germline, CDR1 is SGHRS and CDR2 YFSETQ. Deletions cut 4 bases from V and 3 bases from J, with 11 bases between. CDR3 bases: TGCGCCAGCAGCCCGGGACTGAACAATCAGCCCCAGCATTTT. Translated: CASSPGLNNQPQHF. Full variable domain (missing parts from reference TRBV5-1 and TRBJ1-5): KAGVTQTPRYLIKTRGQQVTLSCSPISGHRSVSWYQQTPGQGLQFLFEYFSETQRNKGNFPGRFSGRQFSNSRSEMNVSTLELGDSALYLCASSPGLNNQPQHFGDGTRLSIL.

This chain connects TRBV5-1 to TRBJ2-1; 11 bases agree with TRBD1. The germline V gene encodes CDR1 SGHRS and CDR2 YFSETQ. This CDR3 has 15 residues. V dropped 4 bases and J dropped 6; count of bases not matched to a gene: 6. CDR3 loop: CASSPPGQGGNEQFF. In DNA form, the CDR3 reads TGCGCCAGCAGCCCACCGGGACAGGGGGGCAATGAGCAGTTCTTC.

The chain has TRBV9 and TRBJ2-7; D perhaps matches TRBD2 (5 bases). Germline CDR1 SGDLS, CDR2 YYNGEE. The CDR3 runs 14 residues. Trimming removed 0 bases at V and 6 bases at J, with 13 bases between. The CDR3 region is CASSVEEGIGEQYF. DNA of the CDR3: TGTGCCAGCAGCGTAGAAGAGGGAATAGGCGAGCAGTACTTC.

This clone has just one count. CDR3 sequence (DNA): TGTGCCAGCTCACCAATTCCCCCGACAGACCAATCTAACTATGGCTACACCTTC. It encodes CASSPIPPTDQSNYGYTF. The V gene is TRBV18, the J gene TRBJ1-2, with D maybe TRBD1 (5 bases). In germline, CDR1 is KGHSH, CDR2 LQKENI. V was clipped by 2 bases and J by 0 bases, with 19 bases between them. CDR3 length: 18 residues.